This T cell receptor (beta chain) originates from a study of T-cell memory formation after mild COVID-19. Looking at the study overall: TCR clusters largely stayed donor specific.

MiXCR, run by TCRdb on the 5' RACE reads, gives a single entry per CDR3 protein. The data hold about 410,000 distinct CDR3 sequences, with 20% to 30% observed a single time. From germline, CDR1 is MNHEY and CDR2 SMNVEV (reference sequence). CDR3 length equals 15 residues. J lost 4 bases, V lost 3 bases, and 8 bases had no gene match. Sequencing was done on a sample of PBMCs or a T cell subset sorted from them (not recorded which). The chain links TRBV27 to TRBJ1-2; 7 nucleotides agree with TRBD1. The source of this sequence is an adult woman who had mild COVID-19 (a few samples of this study predate the infection). Cell type and time point are not known. Written as DNA, the CDR3 is TGTGCCAGCAGTTTCAGTAGGGGGCCGATCTATGGCTACACCTTC. Translation: CASSFSRGPIYGYTF.